This TCR beta chain was sequenced in a study of breast tumors, draining lymph nodes, adjacent tissues. Study outcomes and limitations: Data fit most tumor T cells coming from lymph node, expanding in tumor. Tumor TCR diversity was below lymph nodes but above nontumor tissue. Tumor T cell lymph node origin was a supported hypothesis, not proven. Luminal-like breast cancer showed significantly higher tumor–nontumor repertoire similarity than basal-like.

TCRdb processed the multiplex PCR reads anew with MiXCR; each CDR3 protein has one entry. This table has approximately 300,000 distinct CDR3 sequences, around 30% appearing once. This clonotype was counted ten times or more. What it recognizes is unknown. Samples came from axillary lymph nodes draining the breast cancer. Trimming took 2 bases from V and 10 from J, leaving 12 bases between them. Germline V CDR1 and CDR2: SEHNR, FQNEAQ (reference sequence). The CDR3 sequence is 13 residues long. This chain uses TRBV7-9 with TRBJ2-1; D call uncertain. Sequenced material: axillary lymph node tissue. The sequence was collected from a female donor with breast cancer. Some clones in this sample may be carry-over from other donors' samples. The CDR3 DNA sequence: TGTGCCAGCAGCTTATTGGCGGAAGGAGAGCAGTTCTTC. Its protein is CASSLLAEGEQFF. Filled out from reference TRBV7-9 and TRBJ2-1, the complete variable domain reads DTGVSQNPRHKITKRGQNVTFRCDPISEHNRLYWYRQTLGQGPEFLTYFQNEAQLEKSRLLSDRFSAERPKGSFSTLEIQRTEQGDSAMYLCASSLLAEGEQFFGPGTRLTVL.